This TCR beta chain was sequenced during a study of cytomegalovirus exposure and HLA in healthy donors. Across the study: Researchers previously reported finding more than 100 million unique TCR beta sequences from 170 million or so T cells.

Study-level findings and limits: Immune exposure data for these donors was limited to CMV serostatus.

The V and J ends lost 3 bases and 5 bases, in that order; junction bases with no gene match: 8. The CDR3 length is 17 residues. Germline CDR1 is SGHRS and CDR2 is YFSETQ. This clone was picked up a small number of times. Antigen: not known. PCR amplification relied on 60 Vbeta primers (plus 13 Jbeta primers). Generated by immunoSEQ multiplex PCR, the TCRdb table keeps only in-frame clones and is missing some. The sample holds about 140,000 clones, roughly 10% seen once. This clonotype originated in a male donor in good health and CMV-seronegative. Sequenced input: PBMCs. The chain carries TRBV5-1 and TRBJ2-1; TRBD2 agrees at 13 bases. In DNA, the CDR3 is TGCGCCAGCAGCTCCCGGACTAGCGGGAGAGGTAACAATGAGCAGTTCTTC. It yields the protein CASSSRTSGRGNNEQFF.